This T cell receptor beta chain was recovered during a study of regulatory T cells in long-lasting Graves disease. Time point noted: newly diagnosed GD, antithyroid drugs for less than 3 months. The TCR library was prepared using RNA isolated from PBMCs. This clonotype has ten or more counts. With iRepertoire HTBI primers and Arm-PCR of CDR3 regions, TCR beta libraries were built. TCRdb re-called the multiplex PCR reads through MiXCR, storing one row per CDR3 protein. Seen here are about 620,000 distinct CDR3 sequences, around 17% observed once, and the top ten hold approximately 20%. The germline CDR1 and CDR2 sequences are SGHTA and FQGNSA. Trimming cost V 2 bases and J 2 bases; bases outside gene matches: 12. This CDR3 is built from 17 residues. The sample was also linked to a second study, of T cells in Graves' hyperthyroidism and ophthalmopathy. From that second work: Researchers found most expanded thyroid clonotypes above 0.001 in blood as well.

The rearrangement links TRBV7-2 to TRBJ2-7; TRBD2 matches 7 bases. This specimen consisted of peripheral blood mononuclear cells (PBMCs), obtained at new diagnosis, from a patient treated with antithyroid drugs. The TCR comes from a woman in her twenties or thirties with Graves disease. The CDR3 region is CASSLRASGISTYEQYF. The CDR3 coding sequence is TGTGCCAGCAGCTTAAGGGCTAGCGGCATCTCTACCTACGAGCAGTACTTC. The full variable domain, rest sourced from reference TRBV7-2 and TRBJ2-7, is GAGVSQSPSNKVTEKGKDVELRCDPISGHTALYWYRQSLGQGLEFLIYFQGNSAPDKSGLPSDRFSAERTGGSVSTLTIQRTQQEDSAVYLCASSLRASGISTYEQYFGPGTRLTVT.